This T cell receptor beta chain is drawn from a study of identical twins. This CDR3 spans 13 amino acids. Trimming shortened V by 3 bases and J by 5 bases, and 12 bases separated the two germline ends. In germline, CDR1 is SGHRS, CDR2 YFSETQ. TCRdb reanalysed the 5' RACE reads using MiXCR and keeps one entry per CDR3 protein. The sample yields some 730,000 distinct CDR3 sequences, 18% seen once. This clonotype was picked up a small number of times. No antigen is known for it. Study conclusions and caveats: Insertions were reduced in abundant cord blood beta clonotypes but not in memory repertoires. There is a chance that invariant MAIT and iNKT cells partially muddied zero-insertion analyses.

These data also featured in a second study, about T cells expressing NK-cell markers. That paper adds: Dominant NKG2C+ clonotypes in about six donors made up about 1.0-7.5% of CD8+ T cells.

The clonotype comes from a woman in her late teens or twenties in good health. The V call is TRBV5-1, the J call TRBJ2-7; the D gene is possibly TRBD1 (5 bases). The sample taken for sequencing was PBMCs. CDR3 amino acids: CASSYGAGDEQYF. In nucleotides, the CDR3 is TGCGCCAGCAGCTATGGGGCCGGCGACGAGCAGTACTTC.